What follows describes a single T cell receptor beta chain. One junction end does not reproduce the germline sequence, and a read error may be involved. Germline V gives CDR1 SGHDT, CDR2 YYEEEE. The CDR3 runs 15 residues. This specimen comes from a study of blood T cells in healthy people across ages. A second PCR of 7 to 11 cycles used a sample-barcoded 5' primer and a J-beta primer mix. TCRdb processed the 5' RACE reads anew with MiXCR; each CDR3 protein has one entry. This repertoire shows around 850,000 distinct CDR3 sequences, around 36% found once; its top ten account for around 13%. The V call is TRBV5-6, the J call TRBJ2-7; TRBD1 matches at 11 bases. The source material was blood. The sequence was obtained from a man younger than 35 in good health. The CDR3 bases are TGTGTCAGCAGCGAGGGACAGGGGGGTATGTACGAGCAGTACTTC. Translated, it gives CVSSEGQGGMYEQYF. The complete variable domain, with remaining parts taken from reference TRBV5-6 and TRBJ2-7, reads DAGVTQSPTHLIKTRGQQVTLRCSPKSGHDTVSWYQQALGQGPQFIFQYYEEEERQRGNFPDRFSGHQFPNYSSELNVNALLLGDSALYLCVSSEGQGGMYEQYFGPGTRLTVT.